This T cell receptor beta chain emerged from a study of blood T cell repertoires in COVID-19. Study information: Collection of acute and convalescent COVID-19 samples took place in the United States, Italy and Spain. Sample material is recorded as cDNA or gDNA derived from T cells, B-cell-depleted T cells, or PBMCs.

In the authors' workflow: Reference gene primer amplification in the assay estimated nucleated cell counts. Sequencing was performed with immunoSEQ multiplex PCR; in TCRdb, only in-frame clones are kept and a portion is missing. That table gives V, J and clone size, and the DNA gave D and trimming. Among 60,000 to 70,000 clones listed, approximately 81% were seen once. This CDR3 contains 15 residues. From germline, CDR1 is SGHNT and CDR2 YYREEE (reference sequence). Trimming stripped 4 bases from V and 1 base from J, with 13 bases between. The material sequenced was peripheral blood. This sequence joins TRBV5-4 and TRBJ2-3; D is perhaps TRBD1 (5 bases). The receptor comes from a man between 50 and 59 years old with active COVID-19. CDR3 coding DNA: TGTGCCAGCAGCCTTGGACAACCGGGCACAGATACGCAGTATTTT. This encodes CASSLGQPGTDTQYF.